This TCR beta chain was sequenced during a study of T cell changes during pregnancy in multiple sclerosis. Trimming left V 6 bases short and J 2 bases short, with 11 bases between. In germline, CDR1 is MNHEY, CDR2 SMNVEV (reference sequence). This CDR3 has 13 amino acids. Sequencing was performed with immunoSEQ multiplex PCR; in TCRdb, only in-frame clones are kept and a portion is missing. This sample has approximately 50,000 clones, with about 90% found just once. The TCR was taken from a female donor with multiple sclerosis, enrolled in a pregnancy study. The chain is built from TRBV27 and TRBJ2-7; unclear D gene. Sequences were derived from CD8+ T cells from peripheral blood mononuclear cells, sampled after pregnancy. The CDR3 DNA reads TGTGCCAGCAGGATATCACCAGCCTACGAGCAGTACTTC. This sequence encodes CASRISPAYEQYF.